One and the same sample provided the 31 T cell receptor beta chains below, sequenced in a study of CD8+ T cells in alopecia areata. The treatment was: oral pan-JAK inhibitor, 5-10 mg twice daily. cDNA serving as the sequencing template came from extracted, reverse transcribed RNA. Some clones are missing from TCRdb's copy, which holds only in-frame ones; the method was immunoSEQ multiplex PCR. This sample has 170,000 or so clones, with roughly 53% found just once. Sequencing used CD8+ T cells sorted from blood, obtained at week 24, from a patient treated with tofacitinib. The receptor set was obtained from a human donor with alopecia areata.

CDR3 sequence: CASSQAAGRPQHF. DNA of the CDR3: TGCGCCAGCAGCCAAGCGGCAGGGAGGCCCCAGCATTTT. V usage is TRBV4-1 and J usage is TRBJ1-5, with D tentatively TRBD1 (5 bases). This CDR3 has 13 amino acids. The germline V gene encodes CDR1 MGHRA and CDR2 YSYEKL. V was pared by 1 base and J by 9 bases, with 10 bases between.

This sequence joins TRBV9 and TRBJ2-5; 11 nucleotides agree with TRBD2. Looked up from germline, CDR1 is SGDLS and CDR2 is YYNGEE. V lost 6 bases, J lost 5 bases, and 9 bases stayed unmatched. This CDR3 region has 15 residues. For the CDR3, the DNA is TGTGCCAGCACCATTAGCGGGGGGGCCGGGGAGACCCAGTACTTC. Translating gives CASTISGGAGETQYF. Together with reference TRBV9 and TRBJ2-5, the CDR3 gives the full variable domain: DSGVTQTPKHLITATGQRVTLRCSPRSGDLSVYWYQQSLDQGLQFLIQYYNGEERAKGNILERFSAQQFPDLHSELNLSSLELGDSALYFCASTISGGAGETQYFGPGTRLLVL.

This chain joins TRBV2 and TRBJ2-5; D tentatively fits TRBD1 or TRBD2 (5 bases each). V lost 0 bases and J lost 4, with 12 bases in between. From germline, CDR1 is SNHLY and CDR2 FYNNEI. This CDR3 region has 15 residues. CDR3 bases: TGTGCCAGCAGTGAAGCCGGGACCATTGGAGAGACCCAGTACTTC. Translating it yields CASSEAGTIGETQYF.

This clone has just a few counts. The chain combines TRBV5-6 with TRBJ1-2, with D possibly TRBD1 on 5 matching bases. Germline-derived CDR1 and CDR2 are SGHDT and YYEEEE. The CDR3 is made up of 14 amino acids. Deletions cut 4 bases from V and 2 bases from J, with 12 bases between. The CDR3 DNA is TGTGCCAGCAGCGCCGGGACGGACAACTATGGCTACACCTTC. It translates to CASSAGTDNYGYTF.

This clone showed up just a few times. This sequence joins TRBV18 and TRBJ1-2; D may be TRBD1 (5 bases). The V gene's germline CDR1 is KGHSH and CDR2 LQKENI. This CDR3 contains 14 residues. Between the trimmed V and J ends, which lost 2 bases and 0 bases, there was a span of 7 bases. CDR3 in DNA: TGTGCCAGCTCACCATCAGGGCCTAACTATGGCTACACCTTC. The encoded protein is CASSPSGPNYGYTF.

V usage is TRBV15 and J usage is TRBJ2-5; maybe TRBD2 (7 bases). CDR3 size: 16 residues. Trimming took 0 bases from V and 2 from J, leaving 13 bases between them. From germline, CDR1 is LNHNV and CDR2 YYDKDF (reference sequence). Here the CDR3 reads CATSRDRGALQETQYF. The DNA for the CDR3 is TGTGCCACCAGCAGAGACCGGGGGGCCTTACAAGAGACCCAGTACTTC.

The rearrangement links TRBV25-1 to TRBJ1-1, with D perhaps matching TRBD1 (5 bases). Germline V gene lookup returns CDR1 MGHDK and CDR2 SYGVNS. The CDR3 loop spans 15 amino acids. V lost 7 bases to trimming and J lost 5 bases, with 20 bases between them. DNA for the CDR3: TGTGCCAGCATGGCCCGGGGGAGGGTTGGAACTGAAGCTTTCTTT. This translates into CASMARGRVGTEAFF. Filled out from reference TRBV25-1 and TRBJ1-1, the complete variable domain reads EADIYQTPRYLVIGTGKKITLECSQTMGHDKMYWYQQDPGMELHLIHYSYGVNSTEKGDLSSESTVSRIRTEHFPLTLESARPSHTSQYLCASMARGRVGTEAFFGQGTRLTVV.

The rearrangement joins TRBV30 to TRBJ2-7; TRBD1 matches 9 bases. The CDR3 runs to 12 residues. Germline V CDR1 and CDR2: GTSNPN, SVGIG (reference sequence). V lost 5 bases to trimming and J lost 1 base; unmatched junction nucleotides: 0. The CDR3 is CAWGQGSYEQYF. The CDR3 coding sequence is TGTGCCTGGGGACAGGGGTCCTACGAGCAGTACTTC.

In its sample, this clone was seen once. V is TRBV29-1 and J is TRBJ2-3; TRBD2 matches at 10 bases. The ends lost 5 bases at V and 6 bases at J; junction bases unmatched: 5. Looked up from germline, CDR1 is SQVTM and CDR2 is ANQGSEA. The CDR3 is made up of 13 amino acids. The CDR3 reads CSVLGLAVDTQYF. As DNA, the CDR3 is TGCAGCGTTCTAGGACTAGCGGTTGATACGCAGTATTTT.

The V and J genes are TRBV2 and TRBJ2-1; D may be TRBD2 (6 bases). CDR1 SNHLY and CDR2 FYNNEI come from the germline V gene. The length of the CDR3 is 13 residues. Trimming took off 8 bases at V and 7 bases at J, with 15 bases between the two ends. Here the CDR3 DNA reads TGTGCCAGCCACATCGGAGGGCTAAATGAGCAGTTCTTC. Its protein is CASHIGGLNEQFF.

V and J are TRBV28 and TRBJ2-3; the match to TRBD1 covers 8 bases. Germline V gene data show CDR1 as MDHEN and CDR2 as SYDVKM. Unmatched junction bases numbered 4, after V lost 7 bases and J lost 4 bases. The CDR3 extends over 13 amino acids. CDR3 in DNA: TGTGCCAGCACCCCGACAGGGGCAGATACGCAGTATTTT. It is translated as CASTPTGADTQYF.

The chain joins TRBV29-1 to TRBJ1-1, with TRBD1 matching 10 bases. Trimming removed 5 bases from V and 1 base from J; junction bases left unmatched: 10. The length of the CDR3 is 16 residues. The germline V gene has CDR1 SQVTM and CDR2 ANQGSEA. CDR3 coding DNA: TGCAGCGTTATACCCGGGACAGGGGAATGGAACACTGAAGCTTTCTTT. This codes for CSVIPGTGEWNTEAFF.

In this sample, this clone turned up a few times. The J gene is TRBJ2-1, the V gene TRBV18; no clear D gene. Germline CDR1 and CDR2: KGHSH and LQKENI. The CDR3 extends over 12 amino acids. V dropped 6 bases and J dropped 8 bases, with 11 bases sitting between them. The CDR3 coding sequence is TGTGCCAGCTCCCTTACCTGGCATGAGCAGTTCTTC. Translated: CASSLTWHEQFF.

This clone was detected a few times. The V and J genes are TRBV29-1 and TRBJ1-2; tentatively, D is TRBD1 (5 bases). Trimming removed 0 bases at V and 0 bases at J, with 14 bases between. Germline assignment: CDR1 SQVTM and CDR2 ANQGSEA. This CDR3 region has 16 residues. The CDR3, as DNA: TGCAGCGTTGAAGAACAGAACAGGAAAGCTAACTATGGCTACACCTTC. As protein: CSVEEQNRKANYGYTF.

In its sample, this clone was seen a few times. The chain recombines TRBV5-5 with TRBJ1-6; no clear D gene. Trimming removed 1 base from V and 9 bases from J, with 11 bases in between. CDR1 is SGHKS and CDR2 is YYEKEE in the germline V gene (reference sequence). This CDR3 comprises 14 residues. Written as DNA, the CDR3 is TGTGCCAGCAGCTTGTTCAGGAGGGTTTCACCCCTCCACTTT. Residues: CASSLFRRVSPLHF.

This sequence joins TRBV7-8 and TRBJ2-5; weak D call: TRBD1 (6 bases). The V and J ends lost 5 bases and 0 bases respectively, with 10 bases between them. CDR1 and CDR2 (germline): SGHVS, FQNEAQ. This CDR3 region has 14 residues. The CDR3 sequence is CASSREGDQETQYF. The DNA of the CDR3 is TGTGCCAGCAGCAGAGAGGGGGACCAAGAGACCCAGTACTTC.

J is TRBJ2-1 and V is TRBV9, with D perhaps matching TRBD1 (6 bases). The V and J ends lost 3 bases and 3 bases respectively, with 16 bases between them. The CDR3 is 16 residues long. Germline V gives CDR1 SGDLS, CDR2 YYNGEE. CDR3 sequence reads: CASSDPTQGRYNEQFF. In DNA, the CDR3 is TGTGCCAGCAGCGACCCGACGCAGGGGCGCTACAATGAGCAGTTCTTC.

The gene calls are TRBV10-3 and TRBJ2-2; no clear D gene. The ends were cut back, 10 bases at V and 2 bases at J, with 14 bases in the middle. The CDR3 has 14 amino acids. Germline V lookup: CDR1 ENHRY, CDR2 SYGVKD. The CDR3 coding sequence is TGTGCCACCAGCCCACCCAGTAACACCGGGGAGCTGTTTTTT. It codes for CATSPPSNTGELFF.

This chain connects TRBV9 to TRBJ2-1; D gene unclear. Trimming pared 0 bases from V and 9 bases from J, leaving 16 bases between. The CDR3 totals 15 residues. Germline V gene lookup returns CDR1 SGDLS and CDR2 YYNGEE. CDR3 amino acids: CASSVAESAWSEQFF. As DNA, the CDR3 is TGTGCCAGCAGCGTAGCAGAAAGCGCCTGGAGTGAGCAGTTCTTC.

This clone was seen only a few times. This chain connects TRBV5-1 to TRBJ2-1, with TRBD2 as a possible D gene (6 bases). Trimming took 4 bases from V and 1 from J, leaving 12 bases between them. Germline CDR1 is SGHRS and CDR2 is YFSETQ. This CDR3 is 15 amino acids long. CDR3 amino acids: CASSQFRESYNEQFF. The DNA of the CDR3 is TGCGCCAGCAGCCAATTCCGGGAGTCCTACAATGAGCAGTTCTTC.

V is TRBV29-1 and J is TRBJ1-2; D gene unclear. This CDR3 contains 13 residues. V was pared by 2 bases and J by 1 base, with 8 bases between. Per germline, CDR1 SQVTM and CDR2 ANQGSEA. CDR3 in DNA: TGCAGCGTTGAACACGCTTATAACTATGGCTACACCTTC. As protein: CSVEHAYNYGYTF. Drawing the rest from reference TRBV29-1 and TRBJ1-2, the complete variable domain is SAVISQKPSRDICQRGTSLTIQCQVDSQVTMMFWYRQQPGQSLTLIATANQGSEATYESGFVIDKFPISRPNLTFSTLTVSNMSPEDSSIYLCSVEHAYNYGYTFGSGTRLTVV.

A few counts support this clone. The chain uses TRBV4-1 and TRBJ2-1; 9 bases align to TRBD2. The CDR3 totals 15 residues. Germline V CDR1 and CDR2: MGHRA, YSYEKL. The junction had 11 bases not matched to a gene; V was cut back by 0 bases and J by 14 bases. The CDR3 nucleotides are TGCGCCAGCAGCCAAGATTCGCGGGGGGGCACGGACGAGTTCTTC. This translates into CASSQDSRGGTDEFF.

This chain joins TRBV14 and TRBJ2-7; D unresolved. This CDR3 has 13 residues. Deletions cut 1 base from V and 2 bases from J, with 6 bases between. Germline V gives CDR1 SGHDN, CDR2 FVKESK. The CDR3 spells CASSQVATYEQYF. The CDR3 DNA reads as TGTGCCAGCAGCCAAGTAGCCACCTACGAGCAGTACTTC.

The chain combines TRBV27 with TRBJ2-2; D is ambiguous. This CDR3 spans 16 amino acids. The V gene's germline CDR1 is MNHEY and CDR2 SMNVEV (reference sequence). Deletions cut 3 bases from V and 2 bases from J, with 13 bases between. CDR3 DNA: TGTGCCAGCAGTTTTGTGGGATTCGAAAACACCGGGGAGCTGTTTTTT. Translation: CASSFVGFENTGELFF.

The genes are TRBV2 and TRBJ2-5; 9 bases line up with TRBD1. This CDR3 is 15 amino acids long. Germline CDR1 is SNHLY and CDR2 is FYNNEI. V gave up 8 bases and J gave up 5 bases; unmatched junction bases: 12. The CDR3 region is CASLAGQGVSETQYF. CDR3 in DNA: TGTGCCAGCTTGGCGGGACAGGGAGTCTCGGAGACCCAGTACTTC.

This clone was seen only a few times. The chain carries TRBV13 and TRBJ1-2; the D is unclear. Trimming cost V 11 bases and J 6 bases, with 16 bases left between them. The CDR3 length is 12 residues. In germline, CDR1 is PRHDT, CDR2 FYEKMQ (reference sequence). The CDR3 bases are TGTGCCGGGAGGCGGATCCCGGATGGCTACACCTTC. Amino acid sequence: CAGRRIPDGYTF.

The chain links TRBV27 to TRBJ1-5; D is possibly TRBD1 (6 bases). The CDR3 runs to 15 residues. Germline V gene data show CDR1 as MNHEY and CDR2 as SMNVEV (reference sequence). V shed 3 bases and J shed 5 bases, with 14 bases lying between them. CDR3 DNA: TGTGCCAGCAGTTTGGGGGGCGAGCACTATCAGCCCCAGCATTTT. This gives the protein CASSLGGEHYQPQHF.

This rearrangement joins TRBV27 to TRBJ2-2, with D hard to call. The length of the CDR3 is 12 residues. V dropped 3 bases and J dropped 8 bases, with 7 bases sitting between them. Germline CDR1 reads MNHEY; CDR2 reads SMNVEV (reference sequence). The CDR3 sequence: CASSLGWGELFF. CDR3 in DNA: TGTGCCAGCAGTTTGGGGTGGGGGGAGCTGTTTTTT.

A few counts support this clone. The rearrangement links TRBV6-5 to TRBJ1-6, with D perhaps matching TRBD1 (5 bases). The CDR3 contains 14 residues. CDR1 and CDR2 (germline): MNHEY, SVGAGI. Trimming removed 5 bases from V and 9 bases from J, with 14 bases in between. The CDR3 protein is CASSPSGVGSPLHF. CDR3 nucleotides: TGTGCCAGCAGTCCCTCGGGGGTGGGTTCACCCCTCCACTTT.

This rearrangement joins TRBV29-1 to TRBJ2-5, with a weak D call TRBD2 (6 bases). Germline V lookup: CDR1 SQVTM, CDR2 ANQGSEA. The CDR3 extends over 15 amino acids. V lost 7 bases, J lost 2 bases, and 20 bases lay in between. The CDR3, as DNA: TGCAGCGCAAACCTAGGACGGGGAGGTCAAGAGACCCAGTACTTC. Its protein product is CSANLGRGGQETQYF.

This sequence joins TRBV27 and TRBJ2-1; no definite D call. In germline, CDR1 is MNHEY, CDR2 SMNVEV (reference sequence). The CDR3 spans 16 residues. Trimming removed 3 bases from V and 0 bases from J, with 12 bases in between. CDR3 sequence (DNA): TGTGCCAGCAGTTTTTTCCCCCGGAGCTCCTACAATGAGCAGTTCTTC. It encodes CASSFFPRSSYNEQFF.